The clone carrying this T cell receptor beta chain came up a few times. Methods used by the authors: Amplification of reference gene primers provided the estimated nucleated cell counts. Repertoires were generated with immunoSEQ multiplex PCR, while TCRdb's copy carries only in-frame clones and drops some. V and J calls and clone size are those listed in that table; D and trimming were worked out from the DNA. The sample has roughly 150,000 clones; approximately 88% are singletons. These data belong to a study of blood T cell repertoires in COVID-19. The germline V and J ends were trimmed by 4 bases and 8 bases, with 8 bases remaining between them. There are 12 residues in the CDR3. The germline V gene encodes CDR1 KGHDR and CDR2 SFDVKD.

This receptor was identified in a human donor in a cohort sampled during active COVID-19. The sample taken for sequencing was peripheral blood. The genes are TRBV24-1 and TRBJ2-1, with D possibly matching TRBD2 (7 bases). CDR3 residues: CATSEGGDEQFF. CDR3 coding DNA: TGTGCCACCAGTGAAGGGGGGGATGAGCAGTTCTTC.